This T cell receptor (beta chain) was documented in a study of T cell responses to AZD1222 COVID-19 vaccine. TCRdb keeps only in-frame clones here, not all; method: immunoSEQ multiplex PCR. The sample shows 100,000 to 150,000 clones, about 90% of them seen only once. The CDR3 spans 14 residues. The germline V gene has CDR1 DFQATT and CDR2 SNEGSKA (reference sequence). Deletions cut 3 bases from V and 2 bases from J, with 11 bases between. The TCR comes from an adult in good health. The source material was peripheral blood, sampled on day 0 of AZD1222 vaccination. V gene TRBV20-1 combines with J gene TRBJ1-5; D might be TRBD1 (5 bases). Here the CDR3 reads CSASLGPGNQPQHF. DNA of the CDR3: TGCAGTGCTAGTCTGGGGCCTGGCAATCAGCCCCAGCATTTT.